A single sample is the source of the 6 T cell receptor beta chains below, sequenced in a study of molecular identifiers for immune sequencing clone quantification (dated by TCRdb to the late 2010s). Receptors were amplified or captured by PCR. These reads were obtained on an Illumina HiSeq 4000. TCRdb reworked the public reads: Q25 trimming with fastp, MiXCR clone assembly, productive beta chains retained. Rows with a matching CDR3 protein are joined into one entry that keeps the most common DNA and genes. The sample table records 600,000 to 650,000 distinct CDR3 sequences; just under 20% of these occur just once. The top ten hold 0.85% to 0.9% of the sample. The specimen was naive CD8+ T cells from blood, with Jurkat cell RNA spiked in. The label giving this sample's cell subset or site can be read as: FACS-sorted CD8+CD4-CCR7+CD45RA+ naive T cells. The receptors come from a human donor in good health. Some libraries in this study had Jurkat cell RNA spiked in.

Details on this clonotype: The CDR3 carries no conserved terminal phenylalanine or tryptophan, so it likely arises from a read error. V and J are TRBV10-3 and TRBJ2-7, with D tentatively TRBD2 (5 bases). V was trimmed by 6 bases and J by 6 bases, leaving 24 bases between them. CDR3 length equals 16 residues. Germline V gives CDR1 ENHRY, CDR2 SYGVKD. The CDR3 reads CAIREPSGRRAVEQYL. The CDR3 DNA is TGTGCCATCAGAGAACCCTCGGGCCGGCGGGCTGTCGAGCAGTACTTA.

There are many counts of this clonotype. The genes are TRBV27 and TRBJ2-3, with TRBD2 matching 8 bases. The CDR3 loop spans 15 amino acids. V trimming: 3 bases; J trimming: 5 bases; junction bases outside the gene matches: 7. Germline V CDR1 and CDR2: MNHEY, SMNVEV (reference sequence). CDR3 bases: TGTGCCAGCAGTTTTTTCGGGGGGGCCGGAGATACGCAGTATTTT. It specifies CASSFFGGAGDTQYF.

This clonotype was seen at least ten times. This chain joins TRBV28 and TRBJ2-3, with 8 bases identical to TRBD2. Looked up from germline, CDR1 is MDHEN and CDR2 is SYDVKM. V shed 3 bases and J 2 bases; nucleotides not matched to a gene: 4. The CDR3 length is 15 residues. The CDR3 reads CASSFTGLATDTQYF. CDR3 DNA: TGTGCCAGCAGTTTTACCGGACTAGCCACAGATACGCAGTATTTT. The whole variable domain, filled in from reference TRBV28 and TRBJ2-3, reads DVKVTQSSRYLVKRTGEKVFLECVQDMDHENMFWYRQDPGLGLRLIYFSYDVKMKEKGDIPEGYSVSREKKERFSLILESASTNQTSMYLCASSFTGLATDTQYFGPGTRLTVL.

This clonotype has more than one count but fewer than ten. CDR3 DNA sequence: TGTGCCATCAGTGAGGGGACAGGGTATGGCTACACCTTC. Translation: CAISEGTGYGYTF. This chain uses TRBV10-3 with TRBJ1-2, with 9 positions matching TRBD1. V dropped 2 bases and J dropped 5; count of bases not matched to a gene: 0. The CDR3 has 13 residues. Germline V gene data show CDR1 as ENHRY and CDR2 as SYGVKD.

The chain is built from TRBV6-2 or TRBV6-3 and TRBJ2-7, with unresolved D. V dropped 2 bases and J dropped 0 bases, with 14 bases sitting between them. There are 16 residues in the CDR3. Germline V gives CDR1 MNHEY, CDR2 SVGEGT. The DNA for the CDR3 is TGTGCCAGCAGTTACCCTCTCTTTGGCAACTCCTACGAGCAGTACTTC. Residues: CASSYPLFGNSYEQYF.

To note about this clonotype: A much larger clone sits a single nucleotide away, making a read error possible. The genes are TRBV12-3 or TRBV12-4 and TRBJ2-3; TRBD1 matches at 10 bases. The CDR3 sequence is 16 residues long. The CDR3 DNA sequence: TGTGCCAGCGGTTTTTTCGACAGGGGGCGTCGAGATACGCAGTATTTT. Translation: CASGFFDRGRRDTQYF.